Listed here are 17 T cell receptor beta chains from one sample, sequenced in a study of early T cells in non-severe SARS-CoV-2 infection. TCRdb recomputed calls from the 5' RACE reads with MiXCR, one row per CDR3 protein. The profile shows about 58,000 distinct CDR3 sequences, roughly 13% of them singletons. Sequenced: whole blood. These receptor sequences come from an adult who was a healthcare worker with PCR-confirmed SARS-CoV-2 infection or an uninfected control (not recorded which).

The chain carries TRBV9 and TRBJ2-7; the match to TRBD1 covers 9 bases. Germline CDR1 SGDLS, CDR2 YYNGEE. The V and J ends lost 4 bases and 5 bases, in that order; junction bases with no gene match: 13. The CDR3 covers 16 residues. This CDR3 is CASSPGSRTGAHEQYF. CDR3 bases: TGTGCCAGCAGCCCCGGGAGTAGGACAGGGGCCCACGAGCAGTACTTC.

V gene TRBV18 combines with J gene TRBJ2-7; no clear D gene. Germline V gene data show CDR1 as KGHSH and CDR2 as LQKENI. The V gene lost 4 bases and the J gene lost 6 bases, with 10 bases spanning the gap. There are 12 residues in the CDR3. The CDR3 DNA sequence: TGTGCCAGCTCACTCGACGTGGGCGAGCAGTACTTC. Protein sequence: CASSLDVGEQYF.

In this sample, this clonotype turned up many times. The J gene is TRBJ2-7, the V gene TRBV4-1; possible D gene TRBD1, 5 bases. The V gene's germline CDR1 is MGHRA and CDR2 YSYEKL. V lost 5 bases and J lost 3, with 14 bases in between. The CDR3 length is 14 residues. CDR3 sequence: CASSSVTGGYEQYF. As DNA, the CDR3 is TGCGCCAGCAGCTCCGTTACAGGCGGCTACGAGCAGTACTTC.

This clonotype showed up many times. The chain links TRBV7-9 to TRBJ2-7, with TRBD1 matching over 7 bases. The germline V gene encodes CDR1 SEHNR and CDR2 FQNEAQ (reference sequence). This CDR3 contains 18 residues. The V gene end was trimmed by 3 bases and the J gene end by 2 bases; junction bases not matched to a gene: 16. The chain's CDR3 is CASSFPTAPGTETYEQYF. The CDR3 nucleotides are TGTGCCAGCAGCTTCCCCACCGCCCCCGGGACAGAGACCTACGAGCAGTACTTC.

The chain has TRBV4-2 and TRBJ1-2; 7 nucleotides match TRBD1. The CDR3 loop spans 14 amino acids. The V segment lost 0 bases and the J segment 6 bases; nucleotides outside the gene matches: 4. Germline V gene sequence: CDR1 LGHNA, CDR2 YNFKEQ. The CDR3 spells CASSQDSGQNGYTF. As DNA, the CDR3 is TGTGCCAGCAGCCAAGATTCGGGACAGAATGGCTACACCTTC.

This clonotype was recorded many times. The J gene is TRBJ2-7, the V gene TRBV29-1; D might be TRBD1 (5 bases). V was trimmed by 6 bases and J by 4 bases, leaving 13 bases between them. The CDR3 is 12 amino acids. CDR1 SQVTM and CDR2 ANQGSEA come from the germline V gene. In nucleotides, the CDR3 is TGCAGCGTCGCCCTGGGGCCTTACGAGCAGTACTTC. This codes for CSVALGPYEQYF.

Notes on this clonotype: A much larger clone differs from this one at a single base, so this may be a read error. CDR3 sequence (DNA): TGTGCCAGCAGTTTACTGGACGGGCTGAACACTGAAGCTTTCTTT. Protein sequence: CASSLLDGLNTEAFF. The chain links TRBV12-3 or TRBV12-4 to TRBJ1-1; D gene unclear. With 2 bases removed from V and 0 bases from J, the gap between germline ends came to 10 bases. The CDR3 runs 15 residues.

This clonotype was seen at least ten times. The CDR3 sequence: CASSFSRTGGAEQYF. The CDR3 nucleotides are TGTGCCAGCAGCTTTTCCCGGACAGGGGGCGCCGAGCAGTACTTC. The V and J genes are TRBV9 and TRBJ2-7, with 11 bases matching TRBD1. This CDR3 is 15 amino acids long. Germline assignment: CDR1 SGDLS and CDR2 YYNGEE. With V trimmed by 4 bases and J by 6 bases, 9 bases remained unmatched.

V gene TRBV2 combines with J gene TRBJ2-3; TRBD2 aligns across 9 bases. CDR1 is SNHLY and CDR2 is FYNNEI in the germline V gene. The CDR3 is 16 residues long. V trimming: 6 bases; J trimming: 4 bases; junction bases outside the gene matches: 11. The CDR3 nucleotides read TGTGCCAGCAGACAGCGGGGGGCTAAGTCGGCAGATACGCAGTATTTT. As protein: CASRQRGAKSADTQYF. Supplemented by reference TRBV2 and TRBJ2-3, the full variable domain reads EPEVTQTPSHQVTQMGQEVILRCVPISNHLYFYWYRQILGQKVEFLVSFYNNEISEKSEIFDDQFSVERPDGSNFTLKIRSTKLEDSAMYFCASRQRGAKSADTQYFGPGTRLTVL.

This clonotype was found many times. The DNA of the CDR3 is TGCGCCAGCAGCTTGGGAGGGGGAACGAGGTCACCCCTCCACTTT. The encoded protein is CASSLGGGTRSPLHF. The chain is built from TRBV5-1 and TRBJ1-6; possibly TRBD1 for D (6 bases). Germline-derived CDR1 and CDR2 are SGHRS and YFSETQ. Trimming took 0 bases from V and 10 from J, leaving 14 bases between them. This CDR3 comprises 15 residues.

This chain joins TRBV7-9 and TRBJ2-3; TRBD2 is a possible D gene (6 bases). Trimming cost V 5 bases and J 1 base, with 13 bases left between them. This CDR3 is built from 15 residues. Germline CDR1 is SEHNR and CDR2 is FQNEAQ (reference sequence). As DNA, the CDR3 is TGTGCCAGCAGCCCACGGACGGGAGGCACAGATACGCAGTATTTT. Encoded protein: CASSPRTGGTDTQYF.

This clonotype was seen ten or more times. J is TRBJ1-2 and V is TRBV19; D unresolved. The CDR3 spans 13 residues. V shed 4 bases and J shed 7 bases, with 13 bases lying between them. The V gene's germline CDR1 is LNHDA and CDR2 SQIVND (reference sequence). The CDR3 loop reads CASSTGRYGGYTF. The CDR3 region has the DNA TGTGCCAGTAGTACGGGAAGATACGGTGGCTACACCTTC.

J is TRBJ2-5 and V is TRBV7-2; 10 bases are shared with TRBD2. Germline V gene data show CDR1 as SGHTA and CDR2 as FQGNSA. V gave up 3 bases and J gave up 3 bases; unmatched junction bases: 1. CDR3 size: 14 residues. CDR3 bases: TGTGCCAGCAGCTTCGGACTAGCGGAAGAGACCCAGTACTTC. Protein sequence: CASSFGLAEETQYF.

This clonotype was seen many times. The chain links TRBV20-1 to TRBJ1-2, with D perhaps TRBD1 (6 bases). The ends were cut back, 6 bases at V and 8 bases at J, with 25 bases in the middle. Germline CDR1 is DFQATT and CDR2 is SNEGSKA (reference sequence). The CDR3 has 15 residues. As DNA, the CDR3 is TGCAGTGCGGCAGGGAGGGGGATCCAGGCGCTCGGCTACACCTTC. Residues: CSAAGRGIQALGYTF.

This clonotype showed up many times. This chain uses TRBV20-1 with TRBJ2-7; D is unresolved. Trimming took off 5 bases at V and 2 bases at J, with 16 bases between the two ends. CDR3 length equals 14 residues. CDR1 and CDR2 from the germline V gene are DFQATT and SNEGSKA (reference sequence). The CDR3 protein is CSAATGLTPYEQYF. The CDR3 DNA is TGCAGTGCTGCGACGGGTTTGACCCCCTACGAGCAGTACTTC.

This clonotype was seen repeatedly, ten times or more. The chain carries TRBV24-1 and TRBJ2-3, with D perhaps given as TRBD1 or TRBD2 (6 bases each). Germline V gives CDR1 KGHDR, CDR2 SFDVKD. The germline V and J ends were trimmed by 4 bases and 5 bases, with 15 bases remaining between them. The CDR3 has 15 residues. The CDR3 DNA follows: TGTGCCACCAGTGAGGGGGGCCAGGGGAAAGATACGCAGTATTTT. Its translation: CATSEGGQGKDTQYF.

This clonotype was seen at least ten times. V gene TRBV27 combines with J gene TRBJ1-1, with unresolved D. Between the trimmed V and J ends, which lost 0 bases and 3 bases, there was a span of 11 bases. Per germline, CDR1 MNHEY and CDR2 SMNVEV (reference sequence). The CDR3 consists of 15 residues. CDR3 bases: TGTGCCAGCAGTTTATCCTCCCTGCGGTACACTGAAGCTTTCTTT. It is translated as CASSLSSLRYTEAFF.